These 11 T cell receptor beta chains were sequenced from one sample in a study of low-dose radiotherapy and immunotherapy resistance in tumors. Sample time point: before trial treatment. First-strand cDNA used TRAV- and TRBV-specific primers, covering alpha and beta chains. Amplification, which lasted around 18 PCR cycles, used a constant-region primer and V-primer adapter to amplify TCRs. MiXCR, run by TCRdb on the reads, gives a single entry per CDR3 protein. In the table there are 70,000 to 90,000 distinct CDR3 sequences, about 18% of which are singletons. The sample here was PBMCs, taken before treatment. Receptors were obtained from a male donor with prostate cancer.

This chain joins TRBV6-5 and TRBJ2-2; D uncertain. Germline V gene data show CDR1 as MNHEY and CDR2 as SVGAGI. The CDR3 is 14 residues long. V lost 0 bases and J lost 5, with 7 bases in between. The CDR3 is CASSYSPTTGELFF. As DNA, the CDR3 is TGTGCCAGCAGTTACTCGCCTACTACCGGGGAGCTGTTTTTT.

This clonotype showed up many times. The chain employs TRBV2 and TRBJ2-3; D unresolved. There are 18 residues in the CDR3. The germline CDR1 and CDR2 sequences are SNHLY and FYNNEI. V lost 7 bases and J lost 2, with 25 bases in between. The CDR3, as DNA: TGTGCCAGCACTTTTTCTGCCCTCCACCCCACCACCACAGATACGCAGTATTTT. Protein: CASTFSALHPTTTDTQYF.

This clonotype has more than one count but fewer than ten. The V and J genes are TRBV29-1 and TRBJ1-1; the match to TRBD1 covers 8 bases. Per the germline V gene, CDR1 is SQVTM and CDR2 is ANQGSEA. After removal of 6 bases from V and 6 bases from J, the junction contained 12 bases not matched to a gene. The CDR3 is 14 residues long. CDR3 DNA: TGCAGCGTCCCAAAAACAGGGGGGGCCCCTGAAGCTTTCTTT. Encoded protein: CSVPKTGGAPEAFF.

The sample holds many counts of this clonotype. The CDR3 loop is CASSETTAATNEKLFF. The CDR3 region has the DNA TGTGCCAGCAGTGAAACGACAGCTGCAACTAATGAAAAACTGTTTTTT. The chain is built from TRBV2 and TRBJ1-4; TRBD1 might be the D (5 bases). V lost 2 bases and J lost 0, with 10 bases in between. This CDR3 contains 16 residues. Germline CDR1 and CDR2: SNHLY and FYNNEI.

This clonotype came up many times. The genes are TRBV20-1 and TRBJ2-7; D gene unclear. The CDR3 has 12 amino acids. Germline loops: CDR1 DFQATT, CDR2 SNEGSKA (reference sequence). V was cut by 6 bases and J by 2 bases, with 11 bases left in between. CDR3 DNA sequence: TGCAGTGCCAACGGCCCAACCTACGAGCAGTACTTC. Its protein product is CSANGPTYEQYF.

This clonotype has ten or more counts. V usage is TRBV3-1 and J usage is TRBJ1-4; TRBD1 aligns across 8 bases. There are 13 residues in the CDR3. From germline, CDR1 is LGHDT and CDR2 YNNKEL (reference sequence). The V and J ends lost 7 bases and 8 bases, in that order; junction bases with no gene match: 6. CDR3 in DNA: TGTGCCAGCAAAGGGACAGGCCGGGAAAAACTGTTTTTT. This translates into CASKGTGREKLFF.

This clonotype was seen ten or more times. V gene TRBV10-3 combines with J gene TRBJ2-2; TRBD1 matches at 8 bases. V shed 3 bases, J shed 1 base, and the junction held 7 bases outside the gene matches. The CDR3 is made up of 17 amino acids. Germline CDR1 and CDR2: ENHRY and SYGVKD. In DNA form, the CDR3 reads TGTGCCATCAGTGATAAGGGACAGGCCATGAACACCGGGGAGCTGTTTTTT. As protein: CAISDKGQAMNTGELFF.

This clonotype was seen repeatedly, ten times or more. The rearrangement uses TRBV4-1 and TRBJ2-2; D is undetermined. CDR3 length: 16 amino acids. The V end lost 1 base, the J end lost 7 bases, and 16 bases lay between the germline ends. The germline V gene encodes CDR1 MGHRA and CDR2 YSYEKL. The DNA for the CDR3 is TGCGCCAGCAGCCAAGGACAACCCGGTTATGGCGGGGAGCTGTTTTTT. This gives the protein CASSQGQPGYGGELFF.

This clonotype was detected many times. The chain carries TRBV24-1 and TRBJ1-6; D might be TRBD1 (5 bases). V shed 9 bases and J shed 5 bases, with 22 bases lying between them. CDR3 length: 17 amino acids. CDR1 and CDR2 (germline): KGHDR, SFDVKD. CDR3 protein: CATGGRGNAADNSPLHF. CDR3 DNA sequence: TGTGCCACCGGGGGGAGGGGCAACGCGGCGGATAATTCACCCCTCCACTTT.

This clonotype was picked up many times. The CDR3 reads CASSQGGRKSSYEQYF. CDR3 coding DNA: TGCGCCAGCAGCCAAGGCGGGCGGAAAAGCTCCTACGAGCAGTACTTC. The chain uses TRBV4-1 and TRBJ2-7; weak D call: TRBD2 (5 bases). CDR1 MGHRA and CDR2 YSYEKL come from the germline V gene. The CDR3 loop spans 16 amino acids. The V end was cut by 1 base, the J end by 0 bases, with 13 bases between.

In this sample, this clonotype turned up many times. This sequence joins TRBV7-9 and TRBJ1-6, with D maybe TRBD1 (6 bases). V shed 4 bases and J shed 6 bases, with 16 bases lying between them. Germline-derived CDR1 and CDR2 are SEHNR and FQNEAQ (reference sequence). This CDR3 is 16 amino acids long. CDR3 sequence: CASSSSLGRGNSPLHF. DNA of the CDR3: TGTGCCAGCAGCTCTTCGTTGGGCAGGGGTAATTCACCCCTCCACTTT.